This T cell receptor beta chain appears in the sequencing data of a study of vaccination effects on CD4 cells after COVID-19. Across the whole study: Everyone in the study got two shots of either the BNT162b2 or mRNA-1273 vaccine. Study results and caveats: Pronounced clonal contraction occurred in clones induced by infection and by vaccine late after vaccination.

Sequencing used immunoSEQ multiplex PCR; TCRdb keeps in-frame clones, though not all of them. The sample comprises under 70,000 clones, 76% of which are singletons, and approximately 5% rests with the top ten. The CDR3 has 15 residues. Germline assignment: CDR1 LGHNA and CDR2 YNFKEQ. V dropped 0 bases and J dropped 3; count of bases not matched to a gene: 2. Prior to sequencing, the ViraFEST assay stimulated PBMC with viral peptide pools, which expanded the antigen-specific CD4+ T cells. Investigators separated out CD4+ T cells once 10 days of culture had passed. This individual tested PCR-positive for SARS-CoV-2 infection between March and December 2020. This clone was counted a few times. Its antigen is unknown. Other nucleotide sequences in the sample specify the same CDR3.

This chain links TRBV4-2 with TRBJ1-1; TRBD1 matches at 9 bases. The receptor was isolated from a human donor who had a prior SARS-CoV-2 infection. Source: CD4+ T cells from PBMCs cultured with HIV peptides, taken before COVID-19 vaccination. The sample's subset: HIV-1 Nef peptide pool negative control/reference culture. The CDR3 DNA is TGTGCCAGCAGCCAAGAGGGACAGGGCGACACTGAAGCTTTCTTT. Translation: CASSQEGQGDTEAFF.